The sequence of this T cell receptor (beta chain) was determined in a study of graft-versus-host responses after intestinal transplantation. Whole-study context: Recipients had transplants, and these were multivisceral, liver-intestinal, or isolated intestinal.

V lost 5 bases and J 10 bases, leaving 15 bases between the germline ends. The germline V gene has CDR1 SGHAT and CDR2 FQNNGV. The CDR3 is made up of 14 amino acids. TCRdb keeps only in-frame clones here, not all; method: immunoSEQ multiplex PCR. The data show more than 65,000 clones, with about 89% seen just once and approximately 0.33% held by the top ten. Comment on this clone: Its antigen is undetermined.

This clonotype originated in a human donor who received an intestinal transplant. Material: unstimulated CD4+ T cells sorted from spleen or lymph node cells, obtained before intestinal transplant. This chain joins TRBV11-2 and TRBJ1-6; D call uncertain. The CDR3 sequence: CASSRNPEGSPLHF. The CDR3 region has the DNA TGTGCCAGCAGCCGAAACCCGGAGGGCTCACCCCTCCACTTT.